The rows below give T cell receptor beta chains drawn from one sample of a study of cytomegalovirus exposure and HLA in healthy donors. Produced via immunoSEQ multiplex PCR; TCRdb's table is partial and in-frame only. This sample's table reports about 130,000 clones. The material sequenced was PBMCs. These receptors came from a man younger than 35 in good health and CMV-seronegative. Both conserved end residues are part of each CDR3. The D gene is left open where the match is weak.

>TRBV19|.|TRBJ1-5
CASIESANRVGDQPQHF
TGTGCCAGTATCGAATCGGCAAACAGGGTTGGGGATCAGCCCCAGCATTTT
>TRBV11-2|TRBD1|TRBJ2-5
CASSPGTGERQETQYF
TGTGCCAGCAGCCCTGGGACAGGTGAACGTCAAGAGACCCAGTACTTC
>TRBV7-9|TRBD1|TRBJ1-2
CASRSAGGVGYTF
TGTGCCAGCAGGAGTGCAGGGGGAGTTGGCTACACCTTC
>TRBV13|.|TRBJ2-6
CASSPGAAAGANVLTF
TGTGCCAGCAGCCCAGGGGCGGCGGCTGGGGCCAACGTCCTGACTTTC
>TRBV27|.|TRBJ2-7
CASSFGGGVDYF
TGTGCCAGCAGCTTTGGTGGGGGCGTCGATTACTTC
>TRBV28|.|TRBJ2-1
CASSFYSTYNEQFF
TGTGCCAGCAGTTTTTACTCAACCTACAATGAGCAGTTCTTC
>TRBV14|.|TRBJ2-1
CASSQVGENEQFF
TGTGCCAGCAGCCAAGTGGGCGAAAATGAGCAGTTCTTC
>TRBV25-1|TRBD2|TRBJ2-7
CASSSAGGRDEQYF
TGTGCCAGCAGCTCAGCGGGGGGGCGGGACGAGCAGTACTTC
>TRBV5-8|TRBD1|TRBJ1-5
CASSLDRGDQPQHF
TGTGCCAGCAGCTTGGACAGGGGAGACCAGCCCCAGCATTTT
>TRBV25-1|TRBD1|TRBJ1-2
CASSSTGRSGYTF
TGTGCCAGCTCCTCGACAGGGCGCTCTGGCTACACCTTC
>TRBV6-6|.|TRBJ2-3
CASSGRQVQSDTQYF
TGTGCCAGCAGCGGACGACAGGTTCAATCAGATACGCAGTATTTT
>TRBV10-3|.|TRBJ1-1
CAISVRGRNTEAFF
TGTGCCATCAGTGTCCGGGGGAGGAACACTGAAGCTTTCTTT
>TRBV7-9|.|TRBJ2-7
CASSSPFDEQYF
TGTGCCAGCAGCTCCCCTTTTGACGAGCAGTACTTC